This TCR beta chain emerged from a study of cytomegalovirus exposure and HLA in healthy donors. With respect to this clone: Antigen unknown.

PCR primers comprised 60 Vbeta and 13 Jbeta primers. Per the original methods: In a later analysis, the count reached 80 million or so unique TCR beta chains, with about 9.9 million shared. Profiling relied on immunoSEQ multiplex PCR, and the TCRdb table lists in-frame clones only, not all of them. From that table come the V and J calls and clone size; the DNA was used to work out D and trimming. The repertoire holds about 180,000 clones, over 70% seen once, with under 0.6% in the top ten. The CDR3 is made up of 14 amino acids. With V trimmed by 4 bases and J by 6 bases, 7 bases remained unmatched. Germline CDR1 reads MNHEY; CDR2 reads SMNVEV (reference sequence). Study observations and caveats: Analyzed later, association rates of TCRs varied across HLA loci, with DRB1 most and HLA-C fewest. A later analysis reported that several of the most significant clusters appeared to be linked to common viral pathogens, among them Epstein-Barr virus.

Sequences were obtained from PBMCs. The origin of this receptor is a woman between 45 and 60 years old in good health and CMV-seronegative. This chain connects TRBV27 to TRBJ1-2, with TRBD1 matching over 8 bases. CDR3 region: CASSWATGADGYTF. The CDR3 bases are TGTGCCAGCAGTTGGGCGACAGGGGCAGATGGCTACACCTTC.